The 11 T cell receptor beta chains presented below share a single source sample, sequenced in a study of T cells in Graves' hyperthyroidism and ophthalmopathy. Amplified TCR beta CDR3 regions derived from RNA transcripts. First-round RT-PCR of the TCR CDR3 relied on the HTBI primer set. From the multiplex PCR reads, TCRdb called clonotypes with MiXCR, one entry per CDR3 protein. The sample lists fewer than 450,000 distinct CDR3 sequences; approximately 17% were seen once. Sequences were obtained from blood. The receptor source for this set is a man between 18 and 35 years old with Graves' ophthalmopathy.

At least ten counts were recorded for this clonotype. The chain joins TRBV20-1 to TRBJ1-1; D might be TRBD1 (5 bases). The CDR3 is made up of 14 amino acids. The germline V gene has CDR1 DFQATT and CDR2 SNEGSKA (reference sequence). The ends were cut back, 2 bases at V and 5 bases at J, with 15 bases in the middle. The CDR3 protein is CSARSRVGGTEAFF. DNA for the CDR3: TGCAGTGCTAGAAGTCGTGTGGGGGGAACTGAAGCTTTCTTT.

The V and J genes are TRBV19 and TRBJ1-2; TRBD1 might be the D (5 bases). From germline, CDR1 is LNHDA and CDR2 SQIVND (reference sequence). The CDR3 runs to 20 residues. The V end was cut by 0 bases, the J end by 8 bases, with 31 bases between. CDR3: CASSIEALRDYIPQRRGYTF. The DNA for the CDR3 is TGTGCCAGTAGTATAGAAGCCCTCAGGGACTACATACCTCAAAGAAGAGGCTACACCTTC.

This clonotype was observed at least ten times. The chain links TRBV2 to TRBJ1-1; 7 bases align to TRBD1. Trimming cost V 0 bases and J 3 bases; bases outside gene matches: 4. CDR3 length equals 15 residues. The germline V gene encodes CDR1 SNHLY and CDR2 FYNNEI. Written as DNA, the CDR3 is TGTGCCAGCAGTGAAGCTAGAACAGGGGACACTGAAGCTTTCTTT. Translating gives CASSEARTGDTEAFF.

This clonotype was observed a handful of times. The chain carries TRBV4-1 and TRBJ2-1; TRBD2 agrees at 10 bases. CDR3 length: 16 residues. CDR1 MGHRA and CDR2 YSYEKL come from the germline V gene. After removal of 4 bases from V and 8 bases from J, the junction contained 11 bases not matched to a gene. The CDR3 DNA sequence: TGCGCCAGCAGCCGAGTAGCGGGGGGCAGGTTCGATGAGCAGTTCTTC. The encoded protein is CASSRVAGGRFDEQFF.

The V call is TRBV3-1, the J call TRBJ2-5, with D possibly TRBD2 on 6 matching bases. V dropped 2 bases and J dropped 4 bases, with 11 bases sitting between them. CDR1 and CDR2 from the germline V gene are LGHDT and YNNKEL (reference sequence). This CDR3 is built from 14 residues. CDR3 protein: CASSQRVEGETQYF. CDR3 DNA: TGTGCCAGCAGCCAAAGGGTGGAGGGAGAGACCCAGTACTTC.

This clonotype was picked up many times. V and J are TRBV2 and TRBJ1-2; D is undetermined. Germline-derived CDR1 and CDR2 are SNHLY and FYNNEI. The V gene lost 4 bases and the J gene lost 3 bases, with 15 bases spanning the gap. The CDR3 has 15 residues. CDR3 sequence: CASSGLTNGYYGYTF. The CDR3 DNA reads TGTGCCAGCAGTGGACTTACTAACGGGTACTATGGCTACACCTTC.

The J gene is TRBJ2-1, the V gene TRBV19; TRBD2 matches 13 bases. The junction had 6 bases not matched to a gene; V was cut back by 6 bases and J by 4 bases. This CDR3 has 16 amino acids. Looked up from germline, CDR1 is LNHDA and CDR2 is SQIVND (reference sequence). CDR3 residues: CASRKTSGGAYNEQFF. CDR3 DNA sequence: TGTGCCAGTAGGAAAACTAGCGGGGGGGCGTACAATGAGCAGTTCTTC. The full variable domain, its missing parts supplied by reference TRBV19 and TRBJ2-1, is DGGITQSPKYLFRKEGQNVTLSCEQNLNHDAMYWYRQDPGQGLRLIYYSQIVNDFQKGDIAEGYSVSREKKESFPLTVTSAQKNPTAFYLCASRKTSGGAYNEQFFGPGTRLTVL.

This clonotype was counted a few times. The rearrangement joins TRBV13 to TRBJ1-4, with TRBD1 identical over 7 bases. Per germline, CDR1 PRHDT and CDR2 FYEKMQ (reference sequence). The CDR3 runs to 14 residues. Trimming at V came to 6 bases and at J to 3 bases, leaving 4 bases not matched to a gene. CDR3 sequence (DNA): TGTGCCAGCAGAAAGGGGGCGGCTAATGAAAAACTGTTTTTT. It encodes CASRKGAANEKLFF.

This clonotype was observed a few times. This sequence joins TRBV4-2 and TRBJ1-1, with D perhaps TRBD1 (5 bases). The CDR3 is 15 residues long. Trimming took off 0 bases at V and 0 bases at J, with 8 bases between the two ends. Germline loops: CDR1 LGHNA, CDR2 YNFKEQ. CDR3 DNA: TGTGCCAGCAGCCAAGATCAGGGTTTGAACACTGAAGCTTTCTTT. This translates into CASSQDQGLNTEAFF.

This clonotype showed up many times. This rearrangement joins TRBV6-1 to TRBJ2-2; D not certain. The V end lost 5 bases, the J end lost 7 bases, and 8 bases lay between the germline ends. Germline V gene data show CDR1 as MNHNS and CDR2 as SASEGT. The CDR3 sequence is 12 residues long. The CDR3 region is CASSFRRGELFF. CDR3 DNA sequence: TGTGCCAGCAGTTTCAGACGCGGGGAGCTGTTTTTT.

This clonotype was observed at least ten times. The chain has TRBV20-1 and TRBJ2-5, with 8 positions matching TRBD2. The length of the CDR3 is 14 residues. CDR1 is DFQATT and CDR2 is SNEGSKA in the germline V gene (reference sequence). Losses at the gene ends were 4 bases for V and 2 bases for J; bases not matched to a gene: 6. CDR3 sequence: CSANSGVRQETQYF. In nucleotides, the CDR3 is TGCAGTGCTAATAGCGGGGTGAGACAAGAGACCCAGTACTTC.